One sample yielded the 27 T cell receptor beta chains listed below, sequenced in a study of blood T cell repertoires in COVID-19. Assay used: immunoSEQ multiplex PCR; TCRdb lists only in-frame clones, some missing. The table shows about 270,000 clones, with about 87% occurring only once. What was sequenced was PBMCs or T cells enriched from blood (not recorded which). These receptors were taken from a woman aged 50 to 60 who had recovered from COVID-19.

The chain links TRBV15 to TRBJ1-3; weak D call: TRBD1 (6 bases). This CDR3 is 16 amino acids long. V was trimmed by 1 base and J by 0 bases, leaving 10 bases between them. The V gene's germline CDR1 is LNHNV and CDR2 YYDKDF (reference sequence). CDR3 sequence reads: CATSRASRGSGNTIYF. CDR3 DNA: TGTGCCACCAGCAGAGCAAGCAGGGGCTCTGGAAACACCATATATTTT.

V and J are TRBV7-2 and TRBJ2-5, with TRBD2 as a possible D gene (5 bases). Germline V CDR1 and CDR2: SGHTA, FQGNSA. The V and J ends lost 2 bases and 4 bases respectively, with 5 bases between them. This CDR3 is built from 12 residues. CDR3 amino acids: CASSLSGETQYF. In DNA, the CDR3 is TGTGCCAGCAGCTTAAGCGGAGAGACCCAGTACTTC.

The genes are TRBV19 and TRBJ1-5; D unclear. The V end was cut by 6 bases, the J end by 3 bases, with 12 bases between. Germline assignment: CDR1 LNHDA and CDR2 SQIVND (reference sequence). The CDR3 covers 14 residues. DNA for the CDR3: TGTGCCAGTAGGACAAACAGTCTCAATCAGCCCCAGCATTTT. This translates into CASRTNSLNQPQHF. Combining the CDR3 with reference TRBV19 and TRBJ1-5 gives the whole variable domain DGGITQSPKYLFRKEGQNVTLSCEQNLNHDAMYWYRQDPGQGLRLIYYSQIVNDFQKGDIAEGYSVSREKKESFPLTVTSAQKNPTAFYLCASRTNSLNQPQHFGDGTRLSIL.

V gene TRBV9 combines with J gene TRBJ2-5; 8 bases align to TRBD2. Unmatched junction bases numbered 8, after V lost 0 bases and J lost 1 base. The germline CDR1 and CDR2 sequences are SGDLS and YYNGEE. This CDR3 spans 17 amino acids. The CDR3 coding sequence is TGTGCCAGCAGCGTAGGGGGAGGCGGGAGGACCCAAGAGACCCAGTACTTC. Translation gives CASSVGGGGRTQETQYF.

CDR3 residues: CAGAGRYEQYF. CDR3 in DNA: TGTGCCGGCGCGGGGCGGTACGAGCAGTACTTC. The rearrangement uses TRBV6-5 and TRBJ2-7; TRBD2 is a possible D gene (6 bases). CDR3 length equals 11 residues. V was trimmed by 11 bases and J by 4 bases, leaving 12 bases between them. Germline loops: CDR1 MNHEY, CDR2 SVGAGI.

The J gene is TRBJ1-3, the V gene TRBV7-3, with TRBD1 identical over 8 bases. V shed 4 bases, J shed 4 bases, and the junction held 6 bases outside the gene matches. Germline CDR1 and CDR2: SGHTA and FQGTGA. The CDR3 has 15 residues. The CDR3 reads CASSSTGARGNTIYF. CDR3 DNA sequence: TGTGCCAGCAGCTCGACAGGGGCGCGGGGAAACACCATATATTTT.

This chain joins TRBV27 and TRBJ2-1; 10 bases line up with TRBD2. V lost 5 bases, J lost 7 bases, and 5 bases stayed unmatched. Looked up from germline, CDR1 is MNHEY and CDR2 is SMNVEV (reference sequence). The CDR3 has 14 residues. CDR3 sequence reads: CASSPIAGGNEQFF. The CDR3 nucleotides read TGTGCCAGCAGTCCTATAGCGGGAGGTAATGAGCAGTTCTTC.

V and J are TRBV7-8 and TRBJ1-3; weak D call: TRBD1 (5 bases). The CDR3 has 16 amino acids. The V gene lost 1 base and the J gene lost 0 bases, with 10 bases spanning the gap. The germline V gene encodes CDR1 SGHVS and CDR2 FQNEAQ. The CDR3 sequence: CASSLVAGLSGNTIYF. The CDR3, as DNA: TGTGCCAGCAGCTTAGTCGCAGGGCTCTCTGGAAACACCATATATTTT. Together with reference TRBV7-8 and TRBJ1-3, the CDR3 gives the full variable domain: GAGVSQSPRYKVAKRGQDVALRCDPISGHVSLFWYQQALGQGPEFLTYFQNEAQLDKSGLPSDRFFAERPEGSVSTLKIQRTQQEDSAVYLCASSLVAGLSGNTIYFGEGSWLTVV.

The J gene is TRBJ2-1, the V gene TRBV5-4, with no clear D. With 0 bases removed from V and 0 bases from J, the gap between germline ends came to 13 bases. The CDR3 consists of 17 residues. The germline V gene encodes CDR1 SGHNT and CDR2 YYREEE (reference sequence). CDR3 sequence reads: CASSLVTVASSYNEQFF. In nucleotides, the CDR3 is TGTGCCAGCAGCTTGGTTACGGTTGCTTCCTCCTACAATGAGCAGTTCTTC.

J is TRBJ2-5 and V is TRBV28; 13 nucleotides align to TRBD2. With V trimmed by 5 bases and J by 0 bases, 3 bases remained unmatched. The length of the CDR3 is 16 residues. Germline CDR1 is MDHEN and CDR2 is SYDVKM. The CDR3 DNA sequence: TGTGCCAGCAGTCCGGGACTAGCGGGGCACCAAGAGACCCAGTACTTC. Amino acid sequence: CASSPGLAGHQETQYF. Combining the CDR3 with reference TRBV28 and TRBJ2-5 gives the whole variable domain DVKVTQSSRYLVKRTGEKVFLECVQDMDHENMFWYRQDPGLGLRLIYFSYDVKMKEKGDIPEGYSVSREKKERFSLILESASTNQTSMYLCASSPGLAGHQETQYFGPGTRLLVL.

The chain employs TRBV18 and TRBJ1-1; D is undetermined. The CDR3 spans 18 residues. V was clipped by 5 bases and J by 5 bases, with 27 bases between them. Germline V lookup: CDR1 KGHSH, CDR2 LQKENI. The DNA of the CDR3 is TGTGCCAGCTCATCACGCGGGGTTTTTACGCTTGCGGGGACTGAAGCTTTCTTT. This translates into CASSSRGVFTLAGTEAFF.

This clone was observed a single time. The rearrangement uses TRBV9 and TRBJ2-1; 8 bases align to TRBD2. Germline V CDR1 and CDR2: SGDLS, YYNGEE. This CDR3 has 12 amino acids. With V trimmed by 4 bases and J by 7 bases, 1 base remained unmatched. CDR3 sequence: CASSRGGNEQFF. The CDR3 nucleotides are TGTGCCAGCAGCCGCGGGGGGAATGAGCAGTTCTTC.

This clone has a handful of counts. This chain joins TRBV14 and TRBJ2-7, with 10 bases aligning to TRBD2. The germline gives CDR1 SGHDN, CDR2 FVKESK. The J segment lost 5 bases and the V segment lost 4 bases, leaving 11 bases of the junction unmatched. This CDR3 region has 16 residues. The CDR3: CASSRRPSGSIHEQYF. CDR3 sequence (DNA): TGTGCCAGCAGCCGAAGACCTAGCGGGAGTATCCACGAGCAGTACTTC.

The V call is TRBV6-5, the J call TRBJ2-2; 10 bases line up with TRBD1. Germline trimming cut 6 bases from V and 7 bases from J; bases unmatched to any gene: 5. CDR1 MNHEY and CDR2 SVGAGI come from the germline V gene. This CDR3 contains 14 residues. The CDR3 region has the DNA TGTGCCAGCAGGACAGGGGGCGCCGGCGGGGAGCTGTTTTTT. Amino acid sequence: CASRTGGAGGELFF.

CDR3 region: CASSRSGIQGTEAFF. The DNA of the CDR3 is TGTGCCAGCAGTAGGAGCGGGATTCAAGGAACTGAAGCTTTCTTT. The chain joins TRBV7-8 to TRBJ1-1, with unresolved D. Trimming took 6 bases from V and 5 from J, leaving 19 bases between them. This CDR3 comprises 15 residues. Per the germline V gene, CDR1 is SGHVS and CDR2 is FQNEAQ.

The chain recombines TRBV29-1 with TRBJ2-2, with a tentative D call TRBD2 (5 bases). Germline V CDR1 and CDR2: SQVTM, ANQGSEA. The CDR3 spans 14 residues. The V end lost 7 bases, the J end lost 3 bases, and 15 bases lay between the germline ends. The CDR3 loop reads CSATSGTYTGELFF. The CDR3 coding sequence is TGCAGCGCGACAAGCGGCACCTACACCGGGGAGCTGTTTTTT.

This clone was observed a single time. The J gene is TRBJ1-4, the V gene TRBV6-1; D gene ambiguous. Trimming shortened V by 0 bases and J by 2 bases, and 13 bases separated the two germline ends. CDR3 length equals 17 residues. Germline V gives CDR1 MNHNS, CDR2 SASEGT. The CDR3 spells CASSEAGPGRTNEKLFF. In DNA form, the CDR3 reads TGTGCCAGCAGTGAAGCAGGTCCGGGGAGGACTAATGAAAAACTGTTTTTT.

The chain is built from TRBV7-2 and TRBJ2-1, with 14 positions matching TRBD2. V was clipped by 5 bases and J by 6 bases; unmatched bases: 6. CDR3 size: 16 residues. Germline assignment: CDR1 SGHTA and CDR2 FQGNSA. CDR3 DNA sequence: TGTGCCAGCAGCCCCTCCGGGACTAGCGGGAGCAATGAGCAGTTCTTC. It yields the protein CASSPSGTSGSNEQFF.

The chain links TRBV19 to TRBJ2-1; TRBD2 might be the D (6 bases). Germline V CDR1 and CDR2: LNHDA, SQIVND (reference sequence). The CDR3 contains 14 residues. V dropped 4 bases and J dropped 3 bases, with 10 bases sitting between them. The CDR3 is CASSSSGYYNEQFF. The CDR3 DNA reads as TGTGCCAGTAGTAGTAGCGGTTACTACAATGAGCAGTTCTTC.

V gene TRBV25-1 combines with J gene TRBJ2-1; 9 positions match TRBD1. With 4 bases clipped from V and 5 bases from J, the junction kept 6 bases outside the gene matches. From germline, CDR1 is MGHDK and CDR2 SYGVNS. There are 15 residues in the CDR3. Here the CDR3 DNA reads TGTGCCAGCAGTGGTCGGGACAGGGTCGACAATGAGCAGTTCTTC. This translates into CASSGRDRVDNEQFF.

The chain is built from TRBV5-5 and TRBJ1-5; tentatively, D is TRBD1 (5 bases). The CDR3 has 17 amino acids. Germline V gene sequence: CDR1 SGHKS, CDR2 YYEKEE (reference sequence). V was clipped by 0 bases and J by 0 bases, with 13 bases between them. This CDR3 is CASSLGRTGLSNQPQHF. For the CDR3, the DNA is TGTGCCAGCAGCTTGGGAAGGACGGGACTTAGCAATCAGCCCCAGCATTTT.

The rearrangement links TRBV4-2 to TRBJ1-6; TRBD1 is a possible D gene (5 bases). The V end was cut by 1 base, the J end by 7 bases, with 11 bases between. Germline V gene data show CDR1 as LGHNA and CDR2 as YNFKEQ. CDR3 size: 15 residues. CDR3 nucleotide sequence: TGTGCCAGCAGCCAAGGTTCGACAGAGAATTCACCCCTCCACTTT. Protein sequence: CASSQGSTENSPLHF.

The J gene is TRBJ1-1, the V gene TRBV4-1; a weak D match, TRBD1 (6 bases). There are 15 residues in the CDR3. Germline V gene lookup returns CDR1 MGHRA and CDR2 YSYEKL. The V end was cut by 4 bases, the J end by 1 base, with 13 bases between. The CDR3 protein is CASSPSDRPNTEAFF. CDR3 sequence (DNA): TGCGCCAGCAGCCCATCGGACAGACCGAACACTGAAGCTTTCTTT.

The chain uses TRBV20-1 and TRBJ1-2, with D possibly TRBD1 on 5 matching bases. The CDR3 contains 14 residues. CDR1 is DFQATT, CDR2 SNEGSKA, per germline (reference sequence). Trimming took off 6 bases at V and 4 bases at J, with 18 bases between the two ends. CDR3 region: CSASSGGIAYGYTF. In DNA form, the CDR3 reads TGCAGTGCGAGTTCGGGGGGTATTGCCTATGGCTACACCTTC.

The CDR3 sequence: CASGLAGDTGELFF. CDR3 sequence (DNA): TGTGCCAGTGGACTAGCGGGAGACACCGGGGAGCTGTTTTTT. The chain employs TRBV28 and TRBJ2-2; 13 nucleotides line up with TRBD2. V lost 9 bases to trimming and J lost 3 bases; unmatched junction nucleotides: 1. The CDR3 runs to 14 residues. Germline V gene lookup returns CDR1 MDHEN and CDR2 SYDVKM.

The gene calls are TRBV5-6 and TRBJ2-1, with 13 nucleotides matching TRBD2. Trimming cost V 5 bases and J 7 bases; bases outside gene matches: 9. Germline CDR1 and CDR2: SGHDT and YYEEEE. The CDR3 length is 16 residues. The CDR3 loop is CASRFGLAGAGNEQFF. CDR3 sequence (DNA): TGTGCCAGCAGATTCGGACTAGCGGGAGCTGGTAATGAGCAGTTCTTC.

The V gene is TRBV9, the J gene TRBJ2-7; tentatively, D is TRBD2 (6 bases). With 4 bases removed from V and 2 bases from J, the gap between germline ends came to 16 bases. CDR1 is SGDLS, CDR2 YYNGEE, per germline. This CDR3 contains 15 residues. The CDR3 bases are TGTGCCAGCAGCCCGACCGGGACTTCGCCCTACGAGCAGTACTTC. This gives the protein CASSPTGTSPYEQYF.